A single sample gave rise to the 10 T cell receptor beta chains below, sequenced in a study of OX40 agonist ivuxolimab in advanced cancers. This table comes from immunoSEQ multiplex PCR, and its TCRdb copy is limited to in-frame clones, with some not included. The profile shows some 66,000 clones, roughly 80% of them singletons. This specimen was CD4+ or CD8+ T cells sorted from blood, taken in a trial of the OX40 agonist ivuxolimab. These receptors were obtained from an adult with an advanced solid tumor such as melanoma, head and neck, liver or kidney cancer.

This chain links TRBV28 with TRBJ1-1; 10 bases fit TRBD1. Germline lookup yields CDR1 MDHEN and CDR2 SYDVKM. J lost 8 bases, V lost 5 bases, and 11 bases had no gene match. The CDR3 has 15 residues. CDR3 DNA: TGTGCCAGCAGTGAGACCGGGACAGGGGACGAAGAAGCTTTCTTT. This codes for CASSETGTGDEEAFF.

This sequence joins TRBV7-6 and TRBJ1-3; the D is unclear. Germline V CDR1 and CDR2: SGHVS, FNYEAQ. V lost 6 bases, J lost 0 bases, and 12 bases lay in between. The CDR3 is 15 residues long. CDR3 DNA: TGTGCCAGCAGTCTGGACGGGCTCTCTGGAAACACCATATATTTT. Its translation is CASSLDGLSGNTIYF.

This clone occurred a few times. This chain uses TRBV25-1 with TRBJ2-7, with 11 bases aligning to TRBD2. CDR1 is MGHDK and CDR2 is SYGVNS in the germline V gene. V gave up 6 bases and J gave up 1 base; unmatched junction bases: 2. The CDR3 length is 14 residues. The CDR3 bases are TGTGCCAGCAGGATAGCGGGAGGGTCCTACGAGCAGTACTTC. Translation gives CASRIAGGSYEQYF.

The chain joins TRBV2 to TRBJ2-5; TRBD1 is a possible D gene (5 bases). Germline V gene data show CDR1 as SNHLY and CDR2 as FYNNEI. Trimming left V 10 bases short and J 2 bases short, with 17 bases between. This CDR3 has 14 residues. This chain's CDR3 is CATRAGIHQETQYF. CDR3 in DNA: TGTGCCACCAGGGCAGGGATTCATCAAGAGACCCAGTACTTC.

V gene TRBV29-1 combines with J gene TRBJ2-3; 8 positions match TRBD2. The CDR3 length is 15 residues. Losses at the gene ends were 5 bases for V and 3 bases for J; bases not matched to a gene: 10. CDR1 is SQVTM, CDR2 ANQGSEA, per germline. The CDR3 reads CSVTGGLAATDTQYF. The CDR3, as DNA: TGCAGCGTTACGGGGGGGCTGGCCGCTACAGATACGCAGTATTTT.

The chain joins TRBV5-6 to TRBJ2-1; TRBD1 might be the D (5 bases). V dropped 4 bases and J dropped 5 bases, with 16 bases sitting between them. Germline values: CDR1 SGHDT, CDR2 YYEEEE. The CDR3 length is 15 residues. The CDR3 region has the DNA TGTGCCAGCAGCCTACACGGACAAATGGACAATGAGCAGTTCTTC. Translated: CASSLHGQMDNEQFF.

This clone occurred a few times. Written as DNA, the CDR3 is TGCGCCAGCAGCCAAGACCACACCCCCCGCACTGAAGCTTTCTTT. Protein sequence: CASSQDHTPRTEAFF. The chain recombines TRBV4-3 with TRBJ1-1; D remains unclear. The CDR3 covers 15 residues. Trimming took off 0 bases at V and 4 bases at J, with 12 bases between the two ends. CDR1 LGHNA and CDR2 YSLEER come from the germline V gene.

V usage is TRBV7-2 and J usage is TRBJ2-2; 9 bases agree with TRBD1. CDR1 and CDR2 (germline): SGHTA, FQGNSA. With V trimmed by 5 bases and J by 7 bases, 8 bases remained unmatched. The CDR3 totals 15 residues. CDR3 nucleotides: TGTGCCAGCAGCCCACAGACAGGGGGTGGCGGGGAGCTGTTTTTT. Protein sequence: CASSPQTGGGGELFF.

V gene TRBV9 combines with J gene TRBJ2-7; TRBD2 matches 10 bases. The CDR3 length is 15 residues. With V trimmed by 4 bases and J by 1 base, 5 bases remained unmatched. Germline CDR1 reads SGDLS; CDR2 reads YYNGEE. CDR3 nucleotides: TGTGCCAGCAGCCGTGGGACTAGCGATTCCTACGAGCAGTACTTC. Its translation is CASSRGTSDSYEQYF.

Only one count was recorded for this clone. This chain connects TRBV27 to TRBJ1-2; unclear D gene. CDR3 length: 14 residues. Trimming stripped 6 bases from V and 0 bases from J, with 11 bases between. CDR1 and CDR2 from the germline V gene are MNHEY and SMNVEV (reference sequence). This chain's CDR3 is CASRETTANYGYTF. CDR3 bases: TGTGCCAGCAGGGAGACAACAGCTAACTATGGCTACACCTTC.